This T cell receptor (beta chain) was sequenced during a study of cytomegalovirus exposure and HLA in healthy donors (dated by TCRdb to the late 2010s). About the study as a whole: An earlier analysis of under 600 of the donors reported 250 to 300 Gb of sequence data and 100 million to 140 million unique TCR beta sequences from 150 million to 200 million T cells. Approximately 300 gigabases of sequencing data and 75 million to 85 million unique TCR sequences made up an early release that covered about 640 HLA-typed donors. The genetic ancestry cluster associated with self-reported Caucasian donors included 81% of the roughly 390 genotyped donors. The study aimed to test whether cataloging public T cell receptors could reveal signatures of past pathogen exposure. The study profiled the T cell repertoires of about 640 subjects by immunosequencing and related them to cytomegalovirus serostatus. A separate validation cohort of about 110 different subjects was used in addition to the 666-subject first cohort. High-throughput TCR immunosequencing, statistical association of individual TCRs with disease status, and machine learning were combined to predict cytomegalovirus infection status. To study patterns of TCR occurrence, a later analysis re-analyzed previously published TCR beta repertoires from around 700 donors and added high-resolution HLA genotyping. The later analysis used no new phenotypic data to find candidate immune exposures, relying instead on TCR beta sequences and their occurrence across donors. An earlier analysis of approximately 630 of the donors applied high-throughput TCR beta sequencing to assess whether each TCR beta V gene segment acted as functional or pseudogenic. Donor age, sex, ethnicity and CMV serostatus were compiled alongside the repertoire data. A later genetic analysis used genome-wide SNP genotypes for about 65% of the 666 donors, treating that subset as a discovery cohort. All discovery cohort repertoires had been generated on a single sequencing platform. Class I and class II HLA loci were covered by the typing at four-digit resolution. The number of donors typed differed by locus, with about 629-640 for A, B, C, DRB1 and DQB1, over 500 for DQA1, over 600 for DPA1, and some 440 for DPB1. Because of strong linkage in the cohort, roughly five DR-DQ haplotypes were treated as single units for association and clustering. Among around 400 genotyped donors of the cohort, an average of about 240,000 unique TCR beta nucleotide sequences was sequenced per donor, of which roughly 17% were non-productive.

In total, approximately 700 healthy bone marrow donors made up the cohort. At the time of sampling, all cohort members were nominally healthy, though unrecorded immune exposures were likely present. The donor was CMV seronegative and was included in the group of under 450 seronegative cohort members. Each donor provided a peripheral blood sample, and peripheral blood mononuclear cells were used for TCR beta sequencing. The Qiagen DNeasy Blood Extraction Kit was used to extract genomic DNA from the blood cell samples. Receptor amplification or capture employed the immunoSEQ multiplex PCR assay. For the multiplex PCR, a mixture combining 60 forward primers for TCR Vbeta segments and 13 reverse primers for TCR Jbeta segments was used. Amplification of the CDR3 region of rearranged TCR beta genes was performed with a multiplex PCR assay on genomic DNA. The amplified TCR beta libraries were sequenced on the Illumina HiSeq System as 87-base-pair reads. In the source study's methods: Across the 500 to 700 repertoires, a later analysis counted tens of millions of unique TCR beta chains, 9.5 million to 13 million of which were shared by at least two donors. Raw reads were error-corrected and collapsed into unique sequences with a nearest-neighbor algorithm that merged closely related sequences to remove PCR and sequencing errors. Alignment of CDR3 sequences to IMGT reference sequences was used to assign V, D and J gene segments. For a sequence to be retained, a match of at least six nucleotides to both a V gene segment and a J gene segment was required. A rearrangement counted as productive if the CDR3 had no stop codons and remained in frame with V and J, and every other rearrangement counted as non-productive. CDR3 was defined according to IMGT convention as the region running from the second conserved V-encoded cysteine to the conserved J-encoded phenylalanine. The earlier analysis of 450 to 750 of the donors excluded any sequence lacking an unambiguous match to a single V gene segment. An earlier analysis of a few hundred of the donors classified V segments as functional when productive rearrangements were above 56.7% and as segregating when the standard deviation between donors was above 5%. A statistical classification framework was developed to diagnose cytomegalovirus status using the catalog of TCR beta chain sequences. In a later analysis, TCR nucleotide sequences were compared against IMGT/GENE-DB human TR gene sequences so that V and J genes could be assigned. Using the TCRdist pipeline, a later analysis assigned CDR3 sequences along with most-parsimonious VDJ recombination scenarios. In a later analysis, each TCR beta chain was defined by its CDR3 amino acid sequence together with its V-gene family, and reads lacking a unique V-gene family were excluded. To address suspected cross-contamination and a sequencing artifact, a later analysis removed a few hundred highly shared, low-generation-probability nucleotide sequences. In a later analysis, a clonal expansion index for each public chain was calculated from normalized within-repertoire ranks of inferred template counts. Generation probabilities in a later analysis came from a VDJ recombination model fitted to out-of-frame rearrangements, and those results were checked against IGoR. Hypergeometric tests were used in a later analysis to score TCR-TCR, TCR-HLA and TCR-CMV co-occurrence, with a repertoire-size bias correction applied to the TCR pairs. False discovery rates were estimated in a later analysis by permuting HLA or CMV assignments 20 times. In a later analysis, co-occurring TCRs were grouped using DBSCAN, and TCRdist sequence similarity was added for clustering within HLA-allele-positive subsets. Repertoires with fewer than 30,000 or more than 120,000 public chains, plus five repertoires with anomalous nucleotide sharing, were excluded from co-occurrence clustering. The table was pulled from immuneACCESS by TCRdb, which kept in-frame rearrangements only. Such tables lose some clones; where checked, under half of the loss comes from unresolved V genes, and the rest has no known cause. That table gives V, J and clone size, and the DNA gave D and trimming. The sample includes about 170,000 clones, with around 82% observed a single time. The top ten clonotypes cover under 0.4% of the sample.

The cysteine opens and the phenylalanine closes a CDR3 of 13 amino acids. Only the CDR3 region is kept as DNA, spanning 39 bases read in frame from base 1. CDR1 and CDR2 are read off the germline V gene as SQVTM and ANQGSEA. V drops 4 bases and J drops 3 bases, leaving 10 bases in between. Comments on this clone: Its antigen remains unidentified. Per-nucleotide qualities are absent, and no much larger clonotype sits a single base away.

Results and caveats for the whole study, not just this receptor: In a later analysis, HLA-associated TCR beta chains were found to be more clonally expanded and to have lower generation probabilities than equally common non-associated chains. The study gave a list of 150 to 200 TCR beta chains associated with cytomegalovirus. Sequencing depth was assumed to be roughly uniform across donors in the presence/absence analyses, though that assumption may not hold. A few of the identified cytomegalovirus-associated TCR beta chains were confirmed in vitro to be specific for cytomegalovirus antigens. Broadly in line with IMGT annotations, most TCR beta V segments showed up in productive rearrangements about 90% or about 30% of the time in an earlier analysis of several hundred of the donors. In a later analysis, some 18,000 TCR beta sequences were associated with specific HLA alleles at a false discovery rate of 0.05. Assigning TCR associations to individual alleles was difficult when HLA alleles, especially DR and DQ, strongly co-occurred. Most TCR sequences were seen in very few donors, while some public TCRs were found in many individuals. In a later genetic analysis, fewer N-insertions in productive TCRs were reported among donors in an Asian-associated ancestry cluster than the roughly 670-donor mean. An association between a missense DCLRE1C variant and V-gene and J-gene trimming of TCR beta chains was found in a later genetic analysis and replicated in an independent cohort. The sequencing pipeline was judged likely to have produced a cluster of highly shared sequence variants as a technical artifact. A later analysis found that most CMV-associated TCR beta chains appeared HLA-restricted, with HLA associations seemingly driven largely by CMV exposure. Linkage disequilibrium might explain the correlated functional status among segregating V segments, but an unknown experimental factor could not be excluded. Immune exposure information for the cohort was limited to CMV serostatus. According to the authors, the approach could potentially be generalized to other disease states and immunological phenotypes. The earlier analysis of almost 600 of the donors excluded seventeen rarely observed V segments, including chromosome 9 orphons, because counts were too low. According to a later analysis, TCR association rates differed among HLA loci, with DRB1 alleles showing the most associated TCRs and HLA-C alleles showing the fewest. Because HLA typing was unavailable for some donors at each locus, only the typed subset was used in association tests. Because the 87-base-pair reads could not distinguish some IMGT-functional V segments, including TRBV6-2 and TRBV6-3, those segments were excluded. In this cohort, only TCR beta chains were sequenced, and detectable features were limited by the absence of alpha or paired-chain data. A further reported finding was that TCR beta sequences accurately predicted the HLA-A and HLA-B alleles for most subjects in the first cohort. A later analysis reported that several top co-occurrence clusters appeared linked to parvovirus B19, influenza, CMV and Epstein-Barr virus. The classifier was reported to diagnose cytomegalovirus status with high specificity and sensitivity in both the original cohort and the validation cohort.

This receptor chain uses TRBV29-1 and TRBJ1-5; a tentative D match to TRBD1 spans 5 bases. Source material: PBMCs. This receptor was obtained from a boy aged 2 to 10 in good health and CMV-seronegative. The sequenced DNA is TGCAGCGTTGCACAGGCTACCAATCAGCCCCAGCATTTT. This codes for CSVAQATNQPQHF.